This passage covers 2 T cell receptor beta chains from one sample sequenced in a study of OX40 agonist ivuxolimab in advanced cancers. The data were produced by immunoSEQ multiplex PCR, yet TCRdb's version contains in-frame clones alone and is incomplete. The sample lists 85,000 to 90,000 clones, 80% to 95% seen once, with 1% to 1.3% in the top ten. The input for sequencing was CD4+ or CD8+ T cells sorted from blood, taken in a trial of the OX40 agonist ivuxolimab. The receptor set was obtained from an adult with an advanced solid tumor such as melanoma, head and neck, liver or kidney cancer.

CDR3 amino acids: CASSLASTGTSGGRWELFF. The CDR3 bases are TGTGCCAGCAGCTTAGCTTCCACCGGGACTAGCGGGGGGCGGTGGGAGCTGTTTTTT. V is TRBV7-8 and J is TRBJ2-2, with 15 bases matching TRBD2. The CDR3 length is 19 residues. CDR1 is SGHVS, CDR2 FQNEAQ, per germline. V gave up 0 bases and J gave up 9 bases; unmatched junction bases: 11.

V gene TRBV2 combines with J gene TRBJ2-7; 7 bases fit TRBD2. The V and J ends lost 0 bases and 6 bases, in that order; junction bases with no gene match: 5. The CDR3 loop spans 14 amino acids. Germline loops: CDR1 SNHLY, CDR2 FYNNEI. The CDR3 region is CASSEALGGVEQYF. CDR3 DNA: TGTGCCAGCAGTGAAGCGCTTGGGGGGGTCGAGCAGTACTTC.